The 23 T cell receptor beta chains listed next were all sequenced from one sample in a study of molecular identifiers for immune sequencing clone quantification. MiXCR, applied by TCRdb to the PCR reads, yields one record per CDR3 protein. The sample consists of under 350,000 distinct CDR3 sequences, roughly 23% of them appearing once. The specimen sequenced was naive CD8+ T cells from blood, with Jurkat cell RNA spiked in. Regarding subset: FACS-sorted CD8+CD4-CCR7+CD45RA+ naive T cells. These receptors originate from a human donor in good health. Some libraries in this study had Jurkat cell RNA spiked in.

Only a few counts were recorded for this clonotype. V gene TRBV6-5 combines with J gene TRBJ2-1, with TRBD2 identical over 12 bases. Trimming removed 0 bases from V and 6 bases from J; junction bases left unmatched: 9. The CDR3 covers 18 residues. Per the germline V gene, CDR1 is MNHEY and CDR2 is SVGAGI. CDR3: CASSYSLAGGVRSNEQFF. CDR3 nucleotide sequence: TGTGCCAGCAGTTACTCACTAGCGGGAGGAGTAAGGAGCAATGAGCAGTTCTTC.

This clonotype was seen repeatedly, ten times or more. The rearrangement links TRBV25-1 to TRBJ2-7; 8 bases agree with TRBD1. The germline V gene has CDR1 MGHDK and CDR2 SYGVNS. V was clipped by 8 bases and J by 4 bases; unmatched bases: 4. The length of the CDR3 is 12 residues. The CDR3 region is CASGTGGYEQYF. The CDR3 DNA follows: TGTGCCAGCGGAACAGGGGGGTACGAGCAGTACTTC.

This clonotype has a count of ten or more. This sequence joins TRBV20-1 and TRBJ1-1; maybe TRBD1 (5 bases). The CDR3 consists of 13 residues. Germline lookup yields CDR1 DFQATT and CDR2 SNEGSKA (reference sequence). Between the trimmed V and J ends, which lost 3 bases and 1 base, there was a span of 9 bases. The CDR3 spells CSASWDGNTEAFF. The CDR3 DNA reads as TGCAGTGCTAGTTGGGACGGGAACACTGAAGCTTTCTTT.

This rearrangement joins TRBV7-9 to TRBJ1-2; no clear D gene. Germline V lookup: CDR1 SEHNR, CDR2 FQNEAQ (reference sequence). The CDR3 runs 13 residues. Trimming pared 5 bases from V and 3 bases from J, leaving 10 bases between. CDR3 sequence reads: CASSKTKHYGYTF. The CDR3, as DNA: TGTGCCAGCAGCAAAACCAAGCACTATGGCTACACCTTC.

Remarks on this clonotype: In this CDR3 the conserved last residue, phenylalanine or tryptophan, is missing, so a read error is likely. V is TRBV4-1 and J is TRBJ2-1, with D maybe TRBD2 (6 bases). Germline V gene sequence: CDR1 MGHRA, CDR2 YSYEKL. The length of the CDR3 is 15 residues. V was clipped by 3 bases and J by 3 bases, with 12 bases between them. CDR3 nucleotide sequence: TGCGCCAGCAGCCAGGTCCTAGCGCGCTACAATGAGCAGTTCTCC. Translated, it gives CASSQVLARYNEQFS.

This clonotype was observed many times. The J gene is TRBJ2-2, the V gene TRBV24-1; TRBD1 matches 7 bases. The CDR3 covers 17 residues. Germline trimming cut 0 bases from V and 1 base from J; bases unmatched to any gene: 4. Looked up from germline, CDR1 is KGHDR and CDR2 is SFDVKD. CDR3 bases: TGTGCCACCAGTGATTTGAGGACAGGAGAGAACACCGGGGAGCTGTTTTTT. This codes for CATSDLRTGENTGELFF.

On this clonotype: A read error may explain this, as a much larger clone is one base away. The rearrangement uses TRBV5-4 and TRBJ1-1; 8 nucleotides align to TRBD1. This CDR3 is 15 amino acids long. With 7 bases clipped from V and 4 bases from J, the junction kept 12 bases outside the gene matches. Germline values: CDR1 SGHNT, CDR2 YYREEE (reference sequence). The DNA of the CDR3 is TGTGCCAGCGGTCCCGCAGGACAGGGAATCACTGAAGCTTTCTTT. It specifies CASGPAGQGITEAFF.

This clonotype was seen only a few times. The chain combines TRBV20-1 with TRBJ2-7; a weak D match, TRBD1 (6 bases). The CDR3 totals 13 residues. Trimming stripped 6 bases from V and 3 bases from J, with 15 bases between. The germline V gene encodes CDR1 DFQATT and CDR2 SNEGSKA (reference sequence). The CDR3, as DNA: TGCAGTGCCCGATGGGACACCGACTACGAGCAGTACTTC. It is translated as CSARWDTDYEQYF.

This clonotype was seen a handful of times. The V call is TRBV13, the J call TRBJ2-1; D perhaps matches TRBD2 (6 bases). The germline V gene encodes CDR1 PRHDT and CDR2 FYEKMQ (reference sequence). The CDR3 has 17 residues. Deletions cut 0 bases from V and 0 bases from J, with 12 bases between. CDR3 bases: TGTGCCAGCAGCTTAGGGCCCCCCGGGAGCTCCTACAATGAGCAGTTCTTC. Translating it yields CASSLGPPGSSYNEQFF.

The chain joins TRBV7-6 to TRBJ1-1; D is undetermined. The CDR3 totals 17 residues. The germline gives CDR1 SGHVS, CDR2 FNYEAQ. The V end lost 1 base, the J end lost 4 bases, and 19 bases lay between the germline ends. CDR3 sequence reads: CASSLGPNLVVGTEAFF. As DNA, the CDR3 is TGTGCCAGCAGCTTAGGGCCCAATCTGGTAGTGGGCACTGAAGCTTTCTTT.

The genes are TRBV24-1 and TRBJ2-1, with 7 nucleotides matching TRBD1. Germline trimming cut 3 bases from V and 0 bases from J; bases unmatched to any gene: 16. CDR3 length: 20 residues. CDR1 is KGHDR, CDR2 SFDVKD, per germline. The CDR3 region has the DNA TGTGCCACCAGTGATCCAAAACCGCCCGGACAGGAGGCCTCCTACAATGAGCAGTTCTTC. Its protein product is CATSDPKPPGQEASYNEQFF.

This rearrangement joins TRBV6-1 to TRBJ2-1; D gene uncertain. The CDR3 extends over 16 amino acids. Per the germline V gene, CDR1 is MNHNS and CDR2 is SASEGT. The V gene lost 1 base and the J gene lost 0 bases, with 10 bases spanning the gap. The CDR3, as DNA: TGTGCCAGCAGTGAAGGCACATCAAGCTCCTACAATGAGCAGTTCTTC. It yields the protein CASSEGTSSSYNEQFF.

This clonotype was recorded many times. This sequence joins TRBV6-2 or TRBV6-3 and TRBJ2-6, with 10 bases fitting TRBD2. The CDR3 sequence is 17 residues long. Germline CDR1 and CDR2: MNHEY and SVGEGT. J gave up 0 bases and V 7 bases, and 6 bases lay outside the gene matches. In DNA form, the CDR3 reads TGTGCCAGCAATGGACTAGCGGTAGTCTCTGGGGCCAACGTCCTGACTTTC. Translating gives CASNGLAVVSGANVLTF.

This clonotype was detected only a few times. J is TRBJ2-2 and V is TRBV24-1; 12 bases map to TRBD2. There are 16 residues in the CDR3. V dropped 5 bases and J dropped 6; count of bases not matched to a gene: 6. Germline lookup yields CDR1 KGHDR and CDR2 SFDVKD. The CDR3 protein is CATSVRLAGVPGELFF. The CDR3 bases are TGTGCCACCAGTGTGCGACTAGCGGGAGTGCCCGGGGAGCTGTTTTTT.

The chain couples TRBV7-9 to TRBJ2-7; unclear D gene. The V gene lost 2 bases and the J gene lost 7 bases, with 9 bases spanning the gap. The length of the CDR3 is 12 residues. From germline, CDR1 is SEHNR and CDR2 FQNEAQ (reference sequence). The CDR3 nucleotides are TGTGCCAGCAGCTTACGTCCGGGTGAGCAGTACTTC. It encodes CASSLRPGEQYF.

The CDR3 spells CASSLMAYEQYF. Here the CDR3 DNA reads TGTGCCAGCAGCTTGATGGCCTACGAGCAGTACTTC. The chain employs TRBV5-6 and TRBJ2-7, with D unresolved. The germline V gene has CDR1 SGHDT and CDR2 YYEEEE. CDR3 length equals 12 residues. V lost 1 base and J lost 2, with 4 bases in between.

Comments on this clonotype: At one boundary the junction diverges from the germline segment, which might be a read error. The rearrangement joins TRBV5-3 to TRBJ2-5; D possibly uses TRBD1 or TRBD2 (5 bases each). TRBV5-3 belongs to the ORF category, with a function that is uncertain. The CDR3 consists of 14 residues. The CDR3 DNA sequence: TGTGCCAGCAGCTTGGGGCTAGCCCAAGAGACCCAGTACTTC. Amino acids: CASSLGLAQETQYF.

With regard to this clonotype: With a much larger clone just one base away, this may be a read error. The rearrangement joins TRBV19 to TRBJ2-7; D tentatively reads TRBD1 or TRBD2 (5 bases each). The germline V gene has CDR1 LNHDA and CDR2 SQIVND (reference sequence). The CDR3 is 13 residues long. V was trimmed by 6 bases and J by 2 bases, leaving 11 bases between them. This CDR3 reads CASSRGRAYEQYF. The CDR3 region has the DNA TGTGCCAGTAGCCGGGGCCGAGCCTACGAGCAGTACTTC.

The rearrangement links TRBV12-3 or TRBV12-4 to TRBJ2-5; D might be TRBD2 (6 bases). With 6 bases removed from V and 2 bases from J, the gap between germline ends came to 16 bases. This CDR3 region has 15 residues. CDR3 protein: CASRYRDWGQETQYF. The CDR3, as DNA: TGTGCCAGCAGATACCGGGACTGGGGGCAAGAGACCCAGTACTTC.

Turning to this clonotype: Since a much larger clone is just one base distant, this may be a read error. The chain has TRBV2 and TRBJ1-5; D is unclear. The V end lost 4 bases, the J end lost 5 bases, and 15 bases lay between the germline ends. The germline CDR1 and CDR2 sequences are SNHLY and FYNNEI. The CDR3 runs to 15 residues. In DNA form, the CDR3 reads TGTGCCAGCAGTGGGGAGGCGACGAGCGATCAGCCCCAGCATTTT. Protein: CASSGEATSDQPQHF.

The sample holds a few counts of this clonotype. V usage is TRBV13 and J usage is TRBJ2-7; 8 bases fit TRBD2. The CDR3 is 17 amino acids. The germline V gene has CDR1 PRHDT and CDR2 FYEKMQ (reference sequence). The V and J ends lost 3 bases and 5 bases, in that order; junction bases with no gene match: 15. Here the CDR3 DNA reads TGTGCCAGCAGCTTCAGGGCGGACGGGGGGGCCGTCCACGAGCAGTACTTC. This sequence encodes CASSFRADGGAVHEQYF.

This clonotype was seen repeatedly, ten times or more. The chain employs TRBV28 and TRBJ2-7; the match to TRBD1 covers 7 bases. With V trimmed by 3 bases and J by 5 bases, 7 bases remained unmatched. This CDR3 has 14 amino acids. Germline CDR1 is MDHEN and CDR2 is SYDVKM. This chain's CDR3 is CASSFGTVGHEQYF. Written as DNA, the CDR3 is TGTGCCAGCAGTTTCGGGACAGTCGGGCACGAGCAGTACTTC.

The gene calls are TRBV12-3 or TRBV12-4 and TRBJ1-3; 9 positions match TRBD1. The CDR3 covers 19 residues. V lost 6 bases to trimming and J lost 0 bases; unmatched junction nucleotides: 15. The CDR3 DNA reads TGTGCCAGCAGGGGACCGGGACAGGGTCCTACCTTCTCTGGAAACACCATATATTTT. Translating gives CASRGPGQGPTFSGNTIYF.